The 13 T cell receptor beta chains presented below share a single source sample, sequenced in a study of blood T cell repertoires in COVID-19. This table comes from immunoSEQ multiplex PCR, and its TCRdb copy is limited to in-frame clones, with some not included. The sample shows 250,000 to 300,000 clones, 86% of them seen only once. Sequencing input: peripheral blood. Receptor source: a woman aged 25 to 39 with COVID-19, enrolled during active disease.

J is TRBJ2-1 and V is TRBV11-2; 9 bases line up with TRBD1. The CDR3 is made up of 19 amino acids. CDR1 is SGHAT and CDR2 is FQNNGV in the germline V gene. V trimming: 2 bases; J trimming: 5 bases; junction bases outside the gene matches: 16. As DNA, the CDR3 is TGTGCCAGCAGCTTATACCCCGCGGTGGAACAGGGGGCTCACAATGAGCAGTTCTTC. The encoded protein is CASSLYPAVEQGAHNEQFF.

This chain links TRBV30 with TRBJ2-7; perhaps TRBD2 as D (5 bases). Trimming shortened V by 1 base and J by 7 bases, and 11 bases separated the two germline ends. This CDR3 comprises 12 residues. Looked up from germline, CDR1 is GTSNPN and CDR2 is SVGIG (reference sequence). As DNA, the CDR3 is TGTGCCTGGAGTGGTTTACTAGGAGAGCAGTACTTC. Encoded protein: CAWSGLLGEQYF.

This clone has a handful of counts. The CDR3 DNA follows: TGTGCCAGCAGCCTAAGGGCGGGGGGCTACGAGCAGTACTTC. It encodes CASSLRAGGYEQYF. V gene TRBV3-1 (or the pseudogene TRBV3-2) combines with J gene TRBJ2-7; TRBD2 agrees at 8 bases. Germline CDR1 LGHDT, CDR2 YNNKEL (reference sequence). This CDR3 spans 14 amino acids. After removal of 4 bases from V and 3 bases from J, the junction contained 5 bases not matched to a gene.

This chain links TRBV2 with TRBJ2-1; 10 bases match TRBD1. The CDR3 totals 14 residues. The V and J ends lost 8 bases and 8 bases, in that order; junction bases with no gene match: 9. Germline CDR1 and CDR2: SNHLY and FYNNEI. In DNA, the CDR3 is TGTGCCAGCGGGAGGGACAGGGGAGAAGATGAGCAGTTCTTC. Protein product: CASGRDRGEDEQFF. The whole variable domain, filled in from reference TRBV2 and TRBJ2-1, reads EPEVTQTPSHQVTQMGQEVILRCVPISNHLYFYWYRQILGQKVEFLVSFYNNEISEKSEIFDDQFSVERPDGSNFTLKIRSTKLEDSAMYFCASGRDRGEDEQFFGPGTRLTVL.

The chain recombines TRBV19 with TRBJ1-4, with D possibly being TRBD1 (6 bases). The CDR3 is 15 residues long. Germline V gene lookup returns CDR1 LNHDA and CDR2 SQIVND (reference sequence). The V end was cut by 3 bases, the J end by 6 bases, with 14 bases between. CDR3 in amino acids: CASSIIGGRDEKLFF. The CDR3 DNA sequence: TGTGCCAGTAGTATTATCGGGGGGCGCGATGAAAAACTGTTTTTT.

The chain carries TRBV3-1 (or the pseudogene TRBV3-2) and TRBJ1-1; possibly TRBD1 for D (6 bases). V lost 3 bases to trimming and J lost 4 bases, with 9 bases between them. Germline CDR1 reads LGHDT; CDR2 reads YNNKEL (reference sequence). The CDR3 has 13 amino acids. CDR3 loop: CASSQVGGTEAFF. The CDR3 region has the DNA TGTGCCAGCAGCCAGGTAGGGGGCACTGAAGCTTTCTTT.

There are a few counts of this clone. CDR3 protein: CASSPPDRRETYEQYF. The DNA for the CDR3 is TGTGCCAGCTCACCACCGGACCGTAGGGAGACCTACGAGCAGTACTTC. The chain employs TRBV18 and TRBJ2-7; D perhaps matches TRBD2 (5 bases). The V end lost 0 bases, the J end lost 2 bases, and 14 bases lay between the germline ends. The CDR3 totals 16 residues. Germline loops: CDR1 KGHSH, CDR2 LQKENI.

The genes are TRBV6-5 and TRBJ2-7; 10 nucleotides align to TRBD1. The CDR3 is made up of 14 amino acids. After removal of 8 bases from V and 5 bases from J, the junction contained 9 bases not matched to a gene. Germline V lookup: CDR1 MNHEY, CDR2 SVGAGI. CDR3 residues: CASRRGQGVDEQYF. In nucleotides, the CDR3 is TGTGCCAGCCGCCGAGGACAGGGGGTGGACGAGCAGTACTTC.

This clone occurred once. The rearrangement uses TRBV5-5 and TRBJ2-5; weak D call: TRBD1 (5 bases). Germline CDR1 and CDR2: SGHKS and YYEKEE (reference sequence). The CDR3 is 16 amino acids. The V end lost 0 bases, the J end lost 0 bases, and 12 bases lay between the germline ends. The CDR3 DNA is TGTGCCAGCAGCTTGGATCGACAGCTTTACCAAGAGACCCAGTACTTC. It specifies CASSLDRQLYQETQYF.

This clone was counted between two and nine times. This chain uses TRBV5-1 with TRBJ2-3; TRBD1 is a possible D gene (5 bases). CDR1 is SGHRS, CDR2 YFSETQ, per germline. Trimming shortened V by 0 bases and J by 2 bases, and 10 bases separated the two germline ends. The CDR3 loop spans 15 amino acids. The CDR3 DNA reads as TGCGCCAGCAGCTTGGTTCAGGGTGACACAGATACGCAGTATTTT. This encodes CASSLVQGDTDTQYF.

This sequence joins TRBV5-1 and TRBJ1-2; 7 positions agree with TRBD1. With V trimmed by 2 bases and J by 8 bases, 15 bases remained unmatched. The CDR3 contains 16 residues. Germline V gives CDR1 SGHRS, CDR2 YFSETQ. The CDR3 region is CASSFYQGGAEGGYTF. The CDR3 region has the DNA TGCGCCAGCAGCTTTTACCAAGGGGGCGCGGAAGGGGGCTACACCTTC.

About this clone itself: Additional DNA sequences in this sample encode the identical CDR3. The chain's CDR3 is CSAPRGETQYF. DNA for the CDR3: TGCAGTGCCCCTAGGGGGGAGACCCAGTACTTC. The V call is TRBV20-1, the J call TRBJ2-5; D is perhaps TRBD1 (6 bases). Germline assignment: CDR1 DFQATT and CDR2 SNEGSKA (reference sequence). Trimming left V 6 bases short and J 5 bases short, with 10 bases between. The CDR3 length is 11 residues.

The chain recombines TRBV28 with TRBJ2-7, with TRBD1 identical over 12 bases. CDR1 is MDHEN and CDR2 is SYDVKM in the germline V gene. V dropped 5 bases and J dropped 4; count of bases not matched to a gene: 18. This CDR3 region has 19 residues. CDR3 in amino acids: CASSLPGQGAYRKTYEQYF. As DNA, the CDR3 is TGTGCCAGCAGTCTTCCGGGACAGGGGGCGTATAGAAAAACTTACGAGCAGTACTTC.